This T cell receptor beta chain was retrieved from a study of blood T cell repertoires in COVID-19. Overall study: Both acute and convalescent COVID-19 samples were obtained from the United States, Italy and Spain. From T cells, B-cell-depleted T cells, or PBMCs came the material, which was cDNA or gDNA.

About this clone: Other DNA sequences in this specimen translate into the identical CDR3.

How the authors handled the data: Amplification from reference gene primers served as the basis for estimated nucleated cell counts. The repertoire was sequenced with immunoSEQ multiplex PCR; TCRdb's copy has only in-frame clones and lacks some. The V and J calls and the clone size are those of that table, but D and trimming were determined from the DNA. The data show 70,000 to 90,000 clones, roughly 84% seen once. V trimming: 3 bases; J trimming: 1 base; junction bases outside the gene matches: 1. The germline CDR1 and CDR2 sequences are SGHRS and YFSETQ. The CDR3 is 15 residues long. The chain uses TRBV5-1 and TRBJ2-6, with TRBD1 matching over 7 bases. The sequenced sample consisted of peripheral blood. This TCR was recovered from a human donor in a cohort sampled during active COVID-19. CDR3 coding DNA: TGCGCCAGCAGCTCGACAGGGTCTGGGGCCAACGTCCTGACTTTC. This gives the protein CASSSTGSGANVLTF.